The present TCR beta chain was sequenced within a study of vaccination and CD4 T cells after COVID-19. Study-level background: Samples taken post-COVID came a median roughly 97 days after diagnosis, ranging from 35 to 161. Study-wide results and caveats: Spike mono-reactivity was shown by 304 of 307 vaccine-specific clones in convalescent patients. Median counts of SARS-CoV-2-reactive clonotypes increased from roughly 19 to 38; this difference was not significant.

This clonotype occurred a few times. Its antigen remains unidentified. CDR3 size: 17 residues. Germline V CDR1 and CDR2: SNHLY, FYNNEI. J lost 1 base, V lost 11 bases, and 15 bases had no gene match. Treatment given: roughly ten-day PBMC culture with coronavirus spike peptide pools or control peptides (ViraFEST assay). Researchers used the Oncomine TCR Beta short-read assay to sequence DNA from cultured CD4+ T cells. One entry per CDR3 protein, called by TCRdb with MiXCR from the PCR reads. The sample carries 9,500 to 15,000 distinct CDR3 sequences, roughly a fifth recorded once. This receptor was obtained from a human donor who received a COVID-19 vaccine. The specimen comprised CD4+ T cells from blood, cultured in vitro, sampled before SARS-CoV-2 vaccination. The chain links TRBV2 to TRBJ1-5; TRBD1 matches 9 bases. The CDR3 loop is CASRTGVGLGSNQPQHF. CDR3 nucleotide sequence: TGTGCCTCGAGGACAGGGGTCGGTTTGGGAAGCAATCAGCCCCAGCATTTT. Filled out from reference TRBV2 and TRBJ1-5, the complete variable domain reads EPEVTQTPSHQVTQMGQEVILRCVPISNHLYFYWYRQILGQKVEFLVSFYNNEISEKSEIFDDQFSVERPDGSNFTLKIRSTKLEDSAMYFCASRTGVGLGSNQPQHFGDGTRLSIL.